Below, 22 T cell receptor beta chains from the same sample are listed, as sequenced in a study of blood T cell repertoires in COVID-19. Here immunoSEQ multiplex PCR was the method, and the copy in TCRdb shows in-frame clones only, minus some. The sample lists under 300,000 clones; 88% were seen once. Sequenced input: PBMCs or T cells enriched from blood (not recorded which). These receptors were taken from a woman in her twenties or thirties who had recovered from COVID-19.

The chain recombines TRBV28 with TRBJ2-3; perhaps TRBD1 as D (6 bases). This CDR3 contains 14 residues. The germline gives CDR1 MDHEN, CDR2 SYDVKM. The V gene lost 5 bases and the J gene lost 6 bases, with 15 bases spanning the gap. CDR3 sequence reads: CASSVGGRWDTQYF. The CDR3 nucleotides read TGTGCCAGCAGTGTAGGGGGTAGGTGGGATACGCAGTATTTT.

This chain links TRBV3-1 (or the pseudogene TRBV3-2) with TRBJ2-7; 7 bases map to TRBD2. Germline V lookup: CDR1 LGHDT, CDR2 YNNKEL (reference sequence). CDR3 length: 14 residues. J lost 6 bases, V lost 4 bases, and 9 bases had no gene match. CDR3 residues: CASSRSAGVLEQYF. The CDR3 region has the DNA TGTGCCAGCAGCCGGTCCGCGGGAGTACTCGAGCAGTACTTC.

The rearrangement links TRBV9 to TRBJ2-7; the match to TRBD2 covers 12 bases. The CDR3 has 16 residues. Germline loops: CDR1 SGDLS, CDR2 YYNGEE. With V trimmed by 4 bases and J by 3 bases, 8 bases remained unmatched. CDR3 region: CASSLIGLAGNYEQYF. Written as DNA, the CDR3 is TGTGCCAGCAGCTTAATTGGACTAGCGGGGAACTACGAGCAGTACTTC. The full variable domain, with the rest looked up from reference TRBV9 and TRBJ2-7, is DSGVTQTPKHLITATGQRVTLRCSPRSGDLSVYWYQQSLDQGLQFLIQYYNGEERAKGNILERFSAQQFPDLHSELNLSSLELGDSALYFCASSLIGLAGNYEQYFGPGTRLTVT.

This clone was detected only once. The gene calls are TRBV27 and TRBJ1-1; TRBD1 matches at 7 bases. The ends lost 5 bases at V and 8 bases at J; junction bases unmatched: 11. This CDR3 is 14 amino acids long. Germline V gene sequence: CDR1 MNHEY, CDR2 SMNVEV (reference sequence). CDR3 bases: TGTGCCAGCAGTCCGGTTGACAGGGTCGGGGAAGCTTTCTTT. It yields the protein CASSPVDRVGEAFF.

This clone appeared once. The chain employs TRBV6-5 and TRBJ2-1; 9 bases line up with TRBD2. The trim removed 10 bases at V and 9 bases at J, leaving 10 bases unmatched. This CDR3 region has 13 residues. CDR1 and CDR2 from the germline V gene are MNHEY and SVGAGI. CDR3 DNA sequence: TGTGCCACCCGGAGGAGCGGGAGGACTGAGCAGTTCTTC. Translating gives CATRRSGRTEQFF.

The CDR3 DNA reads as TGCGCCAGCAGCTTAACCCGGGACATCTATGGCTACACCTTC. It encodes CASSLTRDIYGYTF. This chain connects TRBV5-1 to TRBJ1-2, with D tentatively TRBD1 (6 bases). From germline, CDR1 is SGHRS and CDR2 YFSETQ. The V and J ends lost 2 bases and 4 bases respectively, with 12 bases between them. This CDR3 region has 14 residues.

V and J are TRBV15 and TRBJ2-1; 9 nucleotides match TRBD2. This CDR3 has 16 amino acids. Germline trimming cut 0 bases from V and 1 base from J; bases unmatched to any gene: 1. Per the germline V gene, CDR1 is LNHNV and CDR2 is YYDKDF (reference sequence). CDR3 region: CATSRDSGGSYNEQFF. The CDR3 nucleotides read TGTGCCACCAGCAGAGATAGCGGGGGTTCCTACAATGAGCAGTTCTTC.

V usage is TRBV28 and J usage is TRBJ1-2; 8 bases align to TRBD1. CDR3 length: 14 residues. Germline values: CDR1 MDHEN, CDR2 SYDVKM. J gave up 3 bases and V 6 bases, and 6 bases lay outside the gene matches. CDR3 coding DNA: TGTGCCAGCAGCCGAATGGGACAGGACTATGGCTACACCTTC. Translated: CASSRMGQDYGYTF.

This clone occurred once. The gene calls are TRBV4-1 and TRBJ2-3; D remains unclear. Per germline, CDR1 MGHRA and CDR2 YSYEKL. The ends were cut back, 0 bases at V and 4 bases at J, with 8 bases in the middle. The CDR3 contains 14 residues. For the CDR3, the DNA is TGCGCCAGCAGCCAAGATCCCCGAGCAGATACGCAGTATTTT. Protein: CASSQDPRADTQYF.

The rearrangement joins TRBV27 to TRBJ2-7, with D possibly TRBD1 on 5 matching bases. V gave up 4 bases and J gave up 4 bases, with 14 bases separating them. Germline CDR1 MNHEY, CDR2 SMNVEV (reference sequence). The CDR3 covers 14 residues. This chain's CDR3 is CASSSTAGRYEQYF. The DNA for the CDR3 is TGTGCCAGCAGTTCGACAGCCGGCCGGTACGAGCAGTACTTC.

The gene calls are TRBV19 and TRBJ2-2, with TRBD2 identical over 13 bases. The CDR3 is made up of 18 amino acids. CDR1 is LNHDA, CDR2 SQIVND, per germline (reference sequence). Unmatched junction bases numbered 10, after V lost 7 bases and J lost 2 bases. DNA of the CDR3: TGTGCCAGTACCACTCAGGGGACTAGCGGGATAAACACCGGGGAGCTGTTTTTT. It yields the protein CASTTQGTSGINTGELFF.

This clone was found a few times. V is TRBV4-1 and J is TRBJ1-5; TRBD1 matches at 9 bases. Germline CDR1 reads MGHRA; CDR2 reads YSYEKL. With V trimmed by 5 bases and J by 4 bases, 6 bases remained unmatched. This CDR3 is 15 amino acids long. The CDR3 loop reads CASSADRGMNQPQHF. The CDR3 coding sequence is TGCGCCAGCAGCGCTGACAGGGGGATGAATCAGCCCCAGCATTTT.

This chain links TRBV24-1 with TRBJ2-5, with 9 bases that match TRBD2. Germline lookup yields CDR1 KGHDR and CDR2 SFDVKD. The CDR3 length is 16 residues. J lost 4 bases, V lost 0 bases, and 5 bases had no gene match. The CDR3: CATSDLAGGLPETQYF. CDR3 in DNA: TGTGCCACCAGTGATTTGGCGGGAGGGCTCCCAGAGACCCAGTACTTC.

V is TRBV28 and J is TRBJ2-5; 12 positions match TRBD2. CDR1 is MDHEN and CDR2 is SYDVKM in the germline V gene. The ends lost 4 bases at V and 1 base at J; junction bases unmatched: 10. This CDR3 is built from 18 residues. CDR3 nucleotides: TGTGCCAGCAGTTCCACCGGACTAGCGGGAATGTTCCAAGAGACCCAGTACTTC. It is translated as CASSSTGLAGMFQETQYF.

The chain couples TRBV18 to TRBJ1-2, with a tentative D call TRBD1 (5 bases). The CDR3 runs to 14 residues. Trimming shortened V by 4 bases and J by 0 bases, and 9 bases separated the two germline ends. The germline CDR1 and CDR2 sequences are KGHSH and LQKENI. This CDR3 is CASSRDSPNYGYTF. CDR3 nucleotide sequence: TGTGCCAGCTCACGAGACAGTCCTAACTATGGCTACACCTTC.

This chain links TRBV4-3 with TRBJ1-6; tentative D call: TRBD1 (5 bases). Germline CDR1 is LGHNA and CDR2 is YSLEER. There are 18 residues in the CDR3. V was cut by 1 base and J by 5 bases, with 18 bases left in between. The CDR3 here is CASSQGQTRPPNNSPLHF. The CDR3 DNA reads TGCGCCAGCAGCCAAGGACAGACCCGTCCGCCGAATAATTCACCCCTCCACTTT.

The V gene is TRBV5-1, the J gene TRBJ1-1; 12 bases line up with TRBD1. Germline CDR1 SGHRS, CDR2 YFSETQ. J was trimmed by 3 bases and V by 3 bases; bases with no gene match: 9. CDR3 length equals 17 residues. This CDR3 is CASSSPGTGGLYTEAFF. In DNA form, the CDR3 reads TGCGCCAGCAGCTCCCCCGGGACAGGGGGCTTGTACACTGAAGCTTTCTTT.

This clone was found once. This chain links TRBV6-5 with TRBJ2-7, with D perhaps matching TRBD1 (5 bases). In germline, CDR1 is MNHEY, CDR2 SVGAGI. The CDR3 has 14 residues. Trimming removed 10 bases from V and 4 bases from J, with 20 bases in between. This CDR3 is CATSLGQSGYEQYF. CDR3 nucleotides: TGTGCCACCTCTCTGGGGCAGTCAGGTTACGAGCAGTACTTC.

Of note for this clone: The junction and the germline gene differ at one end; a read error may be behind it. The DNA for the CDR3 is TGTGCCAGCAGCATAACTAGCGGGGGATTGGAGACCCAGTACTTC. It specifies CASSITSGGLETQYF. The chain is built from TRBV7-3 and TRBJ2-5; TRBD2 matches at 11 bases. The CDR3 runs to 15 residues. In germline, CDR1 is SGHTA, CDR2 FQGTGA.

J is TRBJ2-1 and V is TRBV6-6; possible D gene TRBD2, 6 bases. The CDR3 is made up of 15 amino acids. V shed 2 bases and J shed 6 bases, with 14 bases lying between them. Germline lookup yields CDR1 MNHNY and CDR2 SVGAGI (reference sequence). CDR3 residues: CASSYGAGSLNEQFF. As DNA, the CDR3 is TGTGCCAGCAGTTACGGTGCGGGATCCCTCAATGAGCAGTTCTTC.

The chain links TRBV2 to TRBJ2-7; D unresolved. The CDR3 consists of 10 residues. V dropped 7 bases and J dropped 7 bases, with 8 bases sitting between them. The germline gives CDR1 SNHLY, CDR2 FYNNEI. For the CDR3, the DNA is TGTGCCAGCAAATCGGTGGAGCAGTACTTC. It is translated as CASKSVEQYF.

In DNA form, the CDR3 reads TGTGCCATCCGGGGGGGGGATGGCTACACCTTC. It translates to CAIRGGDGYTF. The chain uses TRBV27 and TRBJ1-2, with a weak D call TRBD1 (5 bases). The germline V and J ends were trimmed by 10 bases and 6 bases, with 12 bases remaining between them. Germline CDR1 MNHEY, CDR2 SMNVEV (reference sequence). The CDR3 length is 11 residues.